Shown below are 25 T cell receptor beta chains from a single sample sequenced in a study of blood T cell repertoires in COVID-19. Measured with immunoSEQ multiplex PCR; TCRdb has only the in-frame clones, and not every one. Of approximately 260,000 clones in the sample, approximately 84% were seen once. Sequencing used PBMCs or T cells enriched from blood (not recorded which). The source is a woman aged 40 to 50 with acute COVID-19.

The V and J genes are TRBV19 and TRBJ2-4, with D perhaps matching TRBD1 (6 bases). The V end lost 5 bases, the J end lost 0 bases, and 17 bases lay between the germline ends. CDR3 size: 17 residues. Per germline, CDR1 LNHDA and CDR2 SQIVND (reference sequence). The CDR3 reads CASSYRTELIAKNIQYF. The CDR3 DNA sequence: TGTGCCAGTAGTTACCGGACAGAGCTCATAGCCAAAAACATTCAGTACTTC.

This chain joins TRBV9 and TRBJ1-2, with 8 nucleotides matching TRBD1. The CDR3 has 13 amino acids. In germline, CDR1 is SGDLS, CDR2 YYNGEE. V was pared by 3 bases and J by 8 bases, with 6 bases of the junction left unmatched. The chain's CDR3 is CASSGKRDRGYTF. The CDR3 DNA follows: TGTGCCAGCAGCGGAAAACGGGACAGGGGCTACACCTTC.

This chain's CDR3 is CATSNGLRTEAFF. CDR3 DNA: TGTGCCACCAGCAACGGACTGAGGACTGAAGCTTTCTTT. V gene TRBV15 combines with J gene TRBJ1-1, with D hard to call. Germline lookup yields CDR1 LNHNV and CDR2 YYDKDF (reference sequence). The CDR3 sequence is 13 residues long. V lost 4 bases to trimming and J lost 5 bases, with 11 bases between them.

DNA for the CDR3: TGTGCCACCAGTGTATCCAGGGATGACGGGGAGCTGTTTTTT. Amino acid sequence: CATSVSRDDGELFF. The genes are TRBV24-1 and TRBJ2-2; D is possibly TRBD1 (5 bases). The CDR3 has 14 amino acids. Per the germline V gene, CDR1 is KGHDR and CDR2 is SFDVKD. V gave up 5 bases and J gave up 7 bases, with 13 bases separating them.

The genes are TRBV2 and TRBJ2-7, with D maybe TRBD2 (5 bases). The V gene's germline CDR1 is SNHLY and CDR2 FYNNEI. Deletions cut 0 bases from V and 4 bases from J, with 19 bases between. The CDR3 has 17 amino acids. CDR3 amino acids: CASSEASLAGLVYEQYF. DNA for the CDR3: TGTGCCAGCAGTGAAGCGAGCCTCGCCGGACTTGTATACGAGCAGTACTTC.

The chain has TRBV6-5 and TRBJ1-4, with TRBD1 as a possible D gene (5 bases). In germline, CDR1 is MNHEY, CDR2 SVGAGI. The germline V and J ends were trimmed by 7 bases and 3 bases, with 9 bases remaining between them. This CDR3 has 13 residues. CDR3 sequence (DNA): TGTGCCAGCATGCGGACACCTAATGAAAAACTGTTTTTT. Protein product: CASMRTPNEKLFF.

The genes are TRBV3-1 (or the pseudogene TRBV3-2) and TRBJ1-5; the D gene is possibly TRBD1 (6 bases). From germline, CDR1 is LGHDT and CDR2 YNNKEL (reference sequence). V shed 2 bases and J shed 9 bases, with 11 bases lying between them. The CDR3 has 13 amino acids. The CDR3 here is CASSQPQGRPQHF. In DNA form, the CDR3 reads TGTGCCAGCAGCCAACCCCAGGGGCGGCCCCAGCATTTT.

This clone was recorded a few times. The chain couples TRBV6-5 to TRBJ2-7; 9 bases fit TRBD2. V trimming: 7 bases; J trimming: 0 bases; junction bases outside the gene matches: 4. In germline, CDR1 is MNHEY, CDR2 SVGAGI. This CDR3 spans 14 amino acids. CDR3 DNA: TGTGCCAGCAAACTAGCGGGTAGCTCCTACGAGCAGTACTTC. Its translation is CASKLAGSSYEQYF.

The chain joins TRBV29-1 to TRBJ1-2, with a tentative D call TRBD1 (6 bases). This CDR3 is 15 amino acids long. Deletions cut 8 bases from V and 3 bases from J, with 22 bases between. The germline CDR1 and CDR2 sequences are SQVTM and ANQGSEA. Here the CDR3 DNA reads TGCAGCACTTCCAAAGGGGGACCGGCGGACTATGGCTACACCTTC. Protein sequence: CSTSKGGPADYGYTF.

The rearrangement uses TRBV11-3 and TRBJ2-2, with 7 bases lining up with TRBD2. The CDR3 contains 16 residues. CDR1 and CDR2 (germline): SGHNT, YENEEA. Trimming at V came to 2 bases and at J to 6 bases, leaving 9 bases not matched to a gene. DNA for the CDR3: TGTGCCAGCAGCTTAACCCCAGCGGGATTCTCCGGGGAGCTGTTTTTT. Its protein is CASSLTPAGFSGELFF.

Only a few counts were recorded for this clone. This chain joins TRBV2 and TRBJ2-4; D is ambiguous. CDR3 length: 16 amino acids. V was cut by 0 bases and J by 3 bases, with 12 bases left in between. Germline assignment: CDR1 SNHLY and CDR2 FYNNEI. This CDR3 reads CASSEAEWSGKNIQYF. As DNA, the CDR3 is TGTGCCAGCAGTGAAGCTGAGTGGTCTGGCAAAAACATTCAGTACTTC.

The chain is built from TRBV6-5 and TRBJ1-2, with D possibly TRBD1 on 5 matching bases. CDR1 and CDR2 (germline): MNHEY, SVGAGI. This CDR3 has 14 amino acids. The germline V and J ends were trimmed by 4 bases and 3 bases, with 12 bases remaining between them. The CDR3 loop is CASSSGHSDYGYTF. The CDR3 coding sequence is TGTGCCAGCAGTTCAGGGCATTCTGACTATGGCTACACCTTC.

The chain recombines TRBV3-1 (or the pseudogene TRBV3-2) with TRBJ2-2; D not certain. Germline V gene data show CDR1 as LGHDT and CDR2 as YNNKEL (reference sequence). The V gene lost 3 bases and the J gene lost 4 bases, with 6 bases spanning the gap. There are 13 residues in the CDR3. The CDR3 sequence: CASSHLSTGELFF. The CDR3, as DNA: TGTGCCAGCAGCCATCTTAGCACCGGGGAGCTGTTTTTT.

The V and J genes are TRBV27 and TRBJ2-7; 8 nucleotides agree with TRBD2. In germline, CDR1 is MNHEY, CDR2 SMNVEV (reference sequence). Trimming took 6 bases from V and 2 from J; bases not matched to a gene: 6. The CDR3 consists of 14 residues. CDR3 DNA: TGTGCCAGCAGACTAGCGGCCTTTACCTACGAGCAGTACTTC. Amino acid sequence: CASRLAAFTYEQYF.

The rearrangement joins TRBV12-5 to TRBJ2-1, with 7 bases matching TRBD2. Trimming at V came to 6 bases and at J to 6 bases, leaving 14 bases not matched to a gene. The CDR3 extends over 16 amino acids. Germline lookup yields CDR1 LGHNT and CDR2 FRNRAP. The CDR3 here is CASGPTREGWTNEQFF. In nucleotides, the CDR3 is TGTGCTAGTGGACCTACTAGGGAGGGTTGGACCAATGAGCAGTTCTTC.

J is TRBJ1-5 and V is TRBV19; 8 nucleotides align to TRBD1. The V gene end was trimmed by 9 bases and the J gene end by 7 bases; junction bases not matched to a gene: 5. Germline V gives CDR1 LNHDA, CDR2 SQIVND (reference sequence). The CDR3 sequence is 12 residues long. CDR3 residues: CASRDRFQPQHF. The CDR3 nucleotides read TGTGCCAGCAGGGACAGGTTCCAGCCCCAGCATTTT.

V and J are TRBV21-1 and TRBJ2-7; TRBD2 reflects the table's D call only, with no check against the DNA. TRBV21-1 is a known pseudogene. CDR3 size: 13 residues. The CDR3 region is CASLKPAGDEQYF. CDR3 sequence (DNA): TGTGCCAGCCTTAAGCCAGCGGGAGATGAGCAGTACTTC.

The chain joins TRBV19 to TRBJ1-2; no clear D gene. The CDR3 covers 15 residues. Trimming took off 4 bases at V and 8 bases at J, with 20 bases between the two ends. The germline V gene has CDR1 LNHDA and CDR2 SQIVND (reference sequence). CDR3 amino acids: CASSTRTPGPVGYTF. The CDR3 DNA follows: TGTGCCAGTAGTACCCGGACTCCCGGACCTGTCGGCTACACCTTC.

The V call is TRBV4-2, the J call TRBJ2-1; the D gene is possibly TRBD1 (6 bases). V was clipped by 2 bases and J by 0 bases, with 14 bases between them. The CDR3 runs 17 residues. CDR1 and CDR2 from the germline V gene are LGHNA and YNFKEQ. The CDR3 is CASSQPHTGSSYNEQFF. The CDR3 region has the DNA TGTGCCAGCAGCCAACCACACACAGGGAGCTCCTACAATGAGCAGTTCTTC.

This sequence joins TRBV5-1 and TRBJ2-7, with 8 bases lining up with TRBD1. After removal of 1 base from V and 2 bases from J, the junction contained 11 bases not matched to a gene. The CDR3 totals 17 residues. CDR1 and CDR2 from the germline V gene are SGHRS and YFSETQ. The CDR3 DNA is TGCGCCAGCAGCTTGAGAGGACAGGGCTATAGCACCTACGAGCAGTACTTC. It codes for CASSLRGQGYSTYEQYF.

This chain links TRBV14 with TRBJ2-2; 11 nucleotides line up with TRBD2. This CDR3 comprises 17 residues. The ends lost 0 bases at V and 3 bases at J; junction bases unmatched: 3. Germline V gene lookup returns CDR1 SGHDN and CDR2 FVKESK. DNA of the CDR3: TGTGCCAGCAGCCAAGAAGTACTAGCGGGAGACACCGGGGAGCTGTTTTTT. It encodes CASSQEVLAGDTGELFF.

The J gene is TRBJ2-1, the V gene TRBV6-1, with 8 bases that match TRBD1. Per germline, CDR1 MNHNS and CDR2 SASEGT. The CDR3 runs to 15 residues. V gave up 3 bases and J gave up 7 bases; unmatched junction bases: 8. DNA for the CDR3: TGTGCCAGCAGTGACAGAGGGACAGGTAGGAATGAGCAGTTCTTC. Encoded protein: CASSDRGTGRNEQFF.

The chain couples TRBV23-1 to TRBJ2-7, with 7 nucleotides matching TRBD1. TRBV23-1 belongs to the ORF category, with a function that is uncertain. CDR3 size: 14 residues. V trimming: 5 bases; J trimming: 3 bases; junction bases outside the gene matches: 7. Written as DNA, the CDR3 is TGCGCCAGCAGTAGGGGACAGAAGTACTACGAGCAGTACTTC. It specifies CASSRGQKYYEQYF.

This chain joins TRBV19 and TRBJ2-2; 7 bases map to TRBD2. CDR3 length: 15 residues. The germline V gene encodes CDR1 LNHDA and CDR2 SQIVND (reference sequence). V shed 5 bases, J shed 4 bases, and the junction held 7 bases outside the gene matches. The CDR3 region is CASSFARESTGELFF. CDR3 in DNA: TGTGCCAGTAGTTTTGCGCGGGAGAGCACCGGGGAGCTGTTTTTT. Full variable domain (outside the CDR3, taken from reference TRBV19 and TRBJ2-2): DGGITQSPKYLFRKEGQNVTLSCEQNLNHDAMYWYRQDPGQGLRLIYYSQIVNDFQKGDIAEGYSVSREKKESFPLTVTSAQKNPTAFYLCASSFARESTGELFFGEGSRLTVL.

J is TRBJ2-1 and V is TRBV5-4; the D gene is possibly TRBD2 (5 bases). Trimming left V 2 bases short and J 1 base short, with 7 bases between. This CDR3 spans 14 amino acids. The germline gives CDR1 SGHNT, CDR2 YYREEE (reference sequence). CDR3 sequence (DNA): TGTGCCAGCAGCTTAGGCGGGTCCTACAATGAGCAGTTCTTC. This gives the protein CASSLGGSYNEQFF.